Each of the 13 T cell receptor beta chains below was sequenced from the same sample in a study of shared clonotypes between healthy human individuals. Sequencing used immunoSEQ multiplex PCR; TCRdb keeps in-frame clones, though not all of them. This table holds roughly 2,300,000 clones, 92% found once. Sequencing was carried out using naive CD4+ T cells from PBMCs. Documented subset: CD45RA+ positively selected. The origin of the receptors is a man younger than 30 in good health. Some clones in this sample may be carry-over from other donors' samples.

The CDR3 reads CASSLGQGLNEKLFF. The CDR3 nucleotides read TGTGCCAGCAGTCTTGGACAGGGTTTAAATGAAAAACTGTTTTTT. The chain links TRBV6-5 to TRBJ1-4; 8 bases are a match to TRBD1. V dropped 5 bases and J dropped 5; count of bases not matched to a gene: 7. The CDR3 runs to 15 residues. In germline, CDR1 is MNHEY, CDR2 SVGAGI.

This sequence joins TRBV4-3 and TRBJ2-3, with 11 nucleotides matching TRBD2. CDR3 size: 15 residues. The V and J ends lost 5 bases and 6 bases, in that order; junction bases with no gene match: 7. Germline assignment: CDR1 LGHNA and CDR2 YSLEER. In nucleotides, the CDR3 is TGCGCCAGCAGCTCACTAGCGGGAGTTGGGGATACGCAGTATTTT. As protein: CASSSLAGVGDTQYF.

V usage is TRBV5-1 and J usage is TRBJ2-1; 11 bases agree with TRBD2. CDR3 length: 15 amino acids. Per the germline V gene, CDR1 is SGHRS and CDR2 is YFSETQ. V shed 6 bases and J 7 bases; nucleotides not matched to a gene: 9. The chain's CDR3 is CASTFLAGGNNEQFF. CDR3 DNA: TGCGCCAGCACCTTCCTAGCGGGAGGAAATAATGAGCAGTTCTTC.

J is TRBJ2-1 and V is TRBV9, with 9 nucleotides matching TRBD2. The CDR3 runs 20 residues. Germline loops: CDR1 SGDLS, CDR2 YYNGEE. Trimming took 0 bases from V and 0 from J; bases not matched to a gene: 13. The CDR3 nucleotides read TGTGCCAGCAGCGTAGAACCGGTAGCGGGAGCCCTCCACTCCTACAATGAGCAGTTCTTC. Its protein is CASSVEPVAGALHSYNEQFF.

This rearrangement joins TRBV5-4 to TRBJ2-7; D is possibly TRBD2 (6 bases). This CDR3 is built from 15 residues. From germline, CDR1 is SGHNT and CDR2 YYREEE (reference sequence). Trimming pared 3 bases from V and 6 bases from J, leaving 19 bases between. The DNA of the CDR3 is TGTGCCAGCAGCTGGAAAGCGGGTATCCTTAGCGAGCAGTACTTC. Translation gives CASSWKAGILSEQYF.

This chain connects TRBV30 to TRBJ1-5, with D tentatively TRBD1 (5 bases). Germline V gives CDR1 GTSNPN, CDR2 SVGIG (reference sequence). Trimming took 7 bases from V and 1 from J, leaving 14 bases between them. This CDR3 has 14 residues. As DNA, the CDR3 is TGTGCCTCCGTCCCGGGGGGAAGCAATCAGCCCCAGCATTTT. It translates to CASVPGGSNQPQHF.

The rearrangement uses TRBV5-8 and TRBJ1-5; D is possibly TRBD1 (6 bases). Germline CDR1 SGHTS, CDR2 YDEGEE. This CDR3 has 16 residues. The V gene lost 4 bases and the J gene lost 1 base, with 15 bases spanning the gap. CDR3 coding DNA: TGTGCCAGCAGCCGTCCAAGGGGGTCGAGCAATCAGCCCCAGCATTTT. Protein: CASSRPRGSSNQPQHF.

This clone was observed a single time. This chain's CDR3 is CASSPTGTGTGELFF. The CDR3 coding sequence is TGTGCCAGCTCACCAACCGGGACAGGTACCGGGGAGCTGTTTTTT. The rearrangement links TRBV18 to TRBJ2-2, with 8 bases that match TRBD1. Germline lookup yields CDR1 KGHSH and CDR2 LQKENI. The CDR3 loop spans 15 amino acids. V lost 2 bases, J lost 5 bases, and 4 bases stayed unmatched.

Concerning this clone: Different DNA sequences within this sample yield the same CDR3. The CDR3 loop is CASSFSGRGNEQFF. The CDR3 bases are TGTGCCAGCAGCTTTAGCGGGAGGGGCAATGAGCAGTTCTTC. The chain combines TRBV7-9 with TRBJ2-1, with 11 positions matching TRBD2. There are 14 residues in the CDR3. Per germline, CDR1 SEHNR and CDR2 FQNEAQ (reference sequence). V shed 3 bases, J shed 6 bases, and the junction held 1 base outside the gene matches.

As for this clone: The junction differs from germline at one of its ends, possibly a read error. This rearrangement joins TRBV19 to TRBJ2-5; D possibly corresponds to TRBD1 (5 bases). The CDR3 totals 12 residues. From germline, CDR1 is LNHDA and CDR2 SQIVND (reference sequence). In DNA, the CDR3 is TGTGCCAGTAGTATTAGGGGTGGGGTAAGCGACTTC. Amino acids: CASSIRGGVSDF.

The chain links TRBV5-1 to TRBJ1-1; D might be TRBD1 (6 bases). The CDR3 consists of 15 residues. Germline loops: CDR1 SGHRS, CDR2 YFSETQ. V lost 4 bases to trimming and J lost 0 bases, with 13 bases between them. The chain's CDR3 is CASSEQGPMNTEAFF. The CDR3 coding sequence is TGCGCCAGCAGCGAACAGGGACCCATGAACACTGAAGCTTTCTTT.

This sequence joins TRBV4-2 and TRBJ1-4, with D uncertain. This CDR3 has 15 amino acids. Germline assignment: CDR1 LGHNA and CDR2 YNFKEQ. Trimming took 1 base from V and 8 from J, leaving 14 bases between them. DNA for the CDR3: TGTGCCAGCAGCCAAGGAGGCGCAGGAAGAGAAAAACTGTTTTTT. Amino acids: CASSQGGAGREKLFF.

V usage is TRBV7-9 and J usage is TRBJ1-2; 7 bases align to TRBD1. In germline, CDR1 is SEHNR, CDR2 FQNEAQ (reference sequence). CDR3 length: 15 amino acids. V lost 2 bases to trimming and J lost 2 bases; unmatched junction nucleotides: 5. As DNA, the CDR3 is TGTGCCAGCAGCTTAATAGACAGGGCGAACTATGGCTACACCTTC. This gives the protein CASSLIDRANYGYTF.